Sequencing of this T cell receptor beta chain was carried out in a study of cytomegalovirus exposure and HLA in healthy donors. General observations from the study: Presence/absence comparisons presumed near-even sequencing depth among donors.

60 Vbeta and 13 Jbeta primers were used in PCR. The assay was immunoSEQ multiplex PCR, and TCRdb's table has in-frame clones only and misses some. The data hold 160,000 or so clones, with over 70% observed a single time. Worth noting for this clone: Its antigen is undetermined.

With 2 bases removed from V and 6 bases from J, the gap between germline ends came to 19 bases. Germline values: CDR1 GTSNPN, CDR2 SVGIG (reference sequence). The CDR3 runs to 16 residues. The sequence was collected from a woman aged 40 to 50 in good health and CMV-seropositive. V usage is TRBV30 and J usage is TRBJ2-2, with D possibly being TRBD1 (6 bases). The sequencing sample was made of PBMCs. This chain's CDR3 is CAWSLQGGLGPGELFF. DNA for the CDR3: TGTGCCTGGAGTCTACAGGGCGGGTTGGGACCCGGGGAGCTGTTTTTT.